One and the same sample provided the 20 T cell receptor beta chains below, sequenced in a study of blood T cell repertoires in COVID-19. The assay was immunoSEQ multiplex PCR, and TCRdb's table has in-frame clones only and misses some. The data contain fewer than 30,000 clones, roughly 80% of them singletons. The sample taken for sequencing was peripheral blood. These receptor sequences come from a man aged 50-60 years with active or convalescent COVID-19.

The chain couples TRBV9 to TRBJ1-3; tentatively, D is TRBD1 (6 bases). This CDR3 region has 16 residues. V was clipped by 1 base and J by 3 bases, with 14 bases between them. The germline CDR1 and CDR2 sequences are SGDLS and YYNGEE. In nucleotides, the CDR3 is TGTGCCAGCAGCGTAACAGGGCAGGGTAATGGAAACACCATATATTTT. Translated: CASSVTGQGNGNTIYF.

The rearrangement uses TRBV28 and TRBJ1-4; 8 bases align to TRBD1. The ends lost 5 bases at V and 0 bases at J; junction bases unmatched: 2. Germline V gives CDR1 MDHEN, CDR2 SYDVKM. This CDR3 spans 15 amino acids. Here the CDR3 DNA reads TGTGCCAGCAGTACGACAGGGGCAACTAATGAAAAACTGTTTTTT. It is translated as CASSTTGATNEKLFF.

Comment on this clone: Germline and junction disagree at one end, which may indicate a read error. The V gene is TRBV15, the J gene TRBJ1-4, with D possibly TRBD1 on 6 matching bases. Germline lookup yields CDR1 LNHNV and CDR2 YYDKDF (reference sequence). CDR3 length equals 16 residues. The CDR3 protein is CVTSRTLGQTDEKLFF. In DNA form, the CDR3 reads TGTGTCACCAGCAGAACGTTAGGACAGACGGATGAAAAACTGTTTTTT.

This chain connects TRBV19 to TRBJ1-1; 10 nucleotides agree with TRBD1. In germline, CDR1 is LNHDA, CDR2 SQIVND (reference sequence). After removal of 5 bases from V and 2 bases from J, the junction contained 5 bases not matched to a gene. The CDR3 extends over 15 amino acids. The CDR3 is CASSLGTGVNTEAFF. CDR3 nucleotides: TGTGCCAGTAGTCTAGGGACAGGGGTAAACACTGAAGCTTTCTTT.

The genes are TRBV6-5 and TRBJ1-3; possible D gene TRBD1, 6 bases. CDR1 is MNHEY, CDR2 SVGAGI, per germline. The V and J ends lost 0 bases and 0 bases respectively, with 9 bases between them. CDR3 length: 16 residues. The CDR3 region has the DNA TGTGCCAGCAGTTACTCGACAGGTGGCTCTGGAAACACCATATATTTT. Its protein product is CASSYSTGGSGNTIYF.

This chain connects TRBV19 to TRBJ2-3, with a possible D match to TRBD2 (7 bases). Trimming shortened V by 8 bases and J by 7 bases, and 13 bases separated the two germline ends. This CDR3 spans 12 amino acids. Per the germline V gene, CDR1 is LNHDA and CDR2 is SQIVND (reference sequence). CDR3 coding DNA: TGTGCCAGTGGGGGGGGGCAACATACGCAGTATTTT. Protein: CASGGGQHTQYF. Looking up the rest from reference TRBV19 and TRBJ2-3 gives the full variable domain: DGGITQSPKYLFRKEGQNVTLSCEQNLNHDAMYWYRQDPGQGLRLIYYSQIVNDFQKGDIAEGYSVSREKKESFPLTVTSAQKNPTAFYLCASGGGQHTQYFGPGTRLTVL.

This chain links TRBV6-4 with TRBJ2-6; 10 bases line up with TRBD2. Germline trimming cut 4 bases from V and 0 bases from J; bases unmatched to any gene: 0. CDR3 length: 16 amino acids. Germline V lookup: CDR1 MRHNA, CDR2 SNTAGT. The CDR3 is CASSGTSGSGANVLTF. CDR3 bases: TGTGCCAGCAGTGGGACTAGCGGCTCTGGGGCCAACGTCCTGACTTTC.

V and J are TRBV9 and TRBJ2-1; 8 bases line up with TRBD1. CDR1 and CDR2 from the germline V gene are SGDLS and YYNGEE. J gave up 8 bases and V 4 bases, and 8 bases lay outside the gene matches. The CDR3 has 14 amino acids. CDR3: CASSPRTGTDEQFF. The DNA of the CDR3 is TGTGCCAGCAGCCCCCGGACAGGGACCGATGAGCAGTTCTTC.

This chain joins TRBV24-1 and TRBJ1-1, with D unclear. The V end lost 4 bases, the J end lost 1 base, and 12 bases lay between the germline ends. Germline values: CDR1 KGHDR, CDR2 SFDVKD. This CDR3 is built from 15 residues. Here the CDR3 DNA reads TGTGCCACCAGTGACGGGTTTTCTGCGAACACTGAAGCTTTCTTT. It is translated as CATSDGFSANTEAFF.

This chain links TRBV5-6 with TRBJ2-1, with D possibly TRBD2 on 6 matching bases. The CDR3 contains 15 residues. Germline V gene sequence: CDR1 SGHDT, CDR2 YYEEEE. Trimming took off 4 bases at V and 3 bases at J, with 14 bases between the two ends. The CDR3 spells CASSELAQSYNEQFF. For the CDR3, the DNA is TGTGCCAGCAGCGAGCTAGCGCAGAGCTACAATGAGCAGTTCTTC.

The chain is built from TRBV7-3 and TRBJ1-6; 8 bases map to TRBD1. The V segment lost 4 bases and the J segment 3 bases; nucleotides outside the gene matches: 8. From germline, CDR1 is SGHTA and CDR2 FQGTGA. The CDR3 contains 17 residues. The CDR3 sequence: CASSSSQGGNYNSPLHF. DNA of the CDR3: TGTGCCAGCAGCTCCTCACAGGGGGGTAACTATAATTCACCCCTCCACTTT.

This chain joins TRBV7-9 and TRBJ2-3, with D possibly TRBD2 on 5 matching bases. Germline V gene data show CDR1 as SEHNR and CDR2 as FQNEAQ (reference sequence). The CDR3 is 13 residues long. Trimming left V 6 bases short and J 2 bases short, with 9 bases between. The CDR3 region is CASSPRDTDTQYF. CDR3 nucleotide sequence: TGTGCCAGCAGTCCCCGGGACACAGATACGCAGTATTTT.

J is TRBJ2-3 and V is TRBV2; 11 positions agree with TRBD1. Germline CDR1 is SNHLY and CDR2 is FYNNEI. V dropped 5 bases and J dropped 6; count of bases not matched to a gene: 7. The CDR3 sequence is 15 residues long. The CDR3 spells CASSQDRGLDDTQYF. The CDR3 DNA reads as TGTGCCAGCAGTCAGGACAGGGGGCTGGATGATACGCAGTATTTT.

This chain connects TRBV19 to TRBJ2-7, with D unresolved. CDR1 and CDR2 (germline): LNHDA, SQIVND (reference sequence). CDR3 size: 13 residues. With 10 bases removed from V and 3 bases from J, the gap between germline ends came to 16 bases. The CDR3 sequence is CATSDTVGYEQYF. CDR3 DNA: TGTGCCACGTCTGACACGGTCGGCTACGAGCAGTACTTC.

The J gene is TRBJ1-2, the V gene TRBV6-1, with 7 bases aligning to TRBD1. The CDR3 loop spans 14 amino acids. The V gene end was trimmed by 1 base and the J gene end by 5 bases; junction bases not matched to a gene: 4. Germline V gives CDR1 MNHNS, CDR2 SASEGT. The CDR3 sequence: CASSEDGTVYGYTF. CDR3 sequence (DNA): TGTGCCAGCAGTGAAGACGGGACAGTATATGGCTACACCTTC.

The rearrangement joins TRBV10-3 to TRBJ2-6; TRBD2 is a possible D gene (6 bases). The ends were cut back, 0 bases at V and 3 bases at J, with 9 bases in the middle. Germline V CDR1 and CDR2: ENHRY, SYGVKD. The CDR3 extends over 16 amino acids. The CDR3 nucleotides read TGTGCCATCAGTGAGTCGAGGGGACTTGGGGCCAACGTCCTGACTTTC. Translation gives CAISESRGLGANVLTF.

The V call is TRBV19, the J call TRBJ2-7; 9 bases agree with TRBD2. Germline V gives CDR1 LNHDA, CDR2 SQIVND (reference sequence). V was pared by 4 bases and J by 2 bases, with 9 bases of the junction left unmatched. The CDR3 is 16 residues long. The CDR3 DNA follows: TGTGCCAGTAGTACCCCCCTGGGCGGGAGGGCCTACGAGCAGTACTTC. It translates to CASSTPLGGRAYEQYF.

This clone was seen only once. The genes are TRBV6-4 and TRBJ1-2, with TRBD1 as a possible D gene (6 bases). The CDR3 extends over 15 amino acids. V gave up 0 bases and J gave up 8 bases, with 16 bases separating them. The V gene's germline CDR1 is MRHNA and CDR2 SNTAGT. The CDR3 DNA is TGTGCCAGCAGTGACTCGGCGGGGGGCCGGGGCGGCTACACCTTC. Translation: CASSDSAGGRGGYTF.

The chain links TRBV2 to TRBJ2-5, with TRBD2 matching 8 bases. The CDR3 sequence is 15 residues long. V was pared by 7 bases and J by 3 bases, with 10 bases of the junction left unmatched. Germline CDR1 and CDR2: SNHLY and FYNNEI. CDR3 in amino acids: CASIARRGGKETQYF. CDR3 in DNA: TGTGCCAGCATAGCGAGACGGGGGGGAAAAGAGACCCAGTACTTC.

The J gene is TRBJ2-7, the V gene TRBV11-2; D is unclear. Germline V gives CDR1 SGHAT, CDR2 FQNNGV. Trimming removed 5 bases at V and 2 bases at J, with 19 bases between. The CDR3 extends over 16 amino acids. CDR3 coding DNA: TGTGCCAGCAGCGCCCGGTTGGGCCCGGTGGCCTACGAGCAGTACTTC. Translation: CASSARLGPVAYEQYF.